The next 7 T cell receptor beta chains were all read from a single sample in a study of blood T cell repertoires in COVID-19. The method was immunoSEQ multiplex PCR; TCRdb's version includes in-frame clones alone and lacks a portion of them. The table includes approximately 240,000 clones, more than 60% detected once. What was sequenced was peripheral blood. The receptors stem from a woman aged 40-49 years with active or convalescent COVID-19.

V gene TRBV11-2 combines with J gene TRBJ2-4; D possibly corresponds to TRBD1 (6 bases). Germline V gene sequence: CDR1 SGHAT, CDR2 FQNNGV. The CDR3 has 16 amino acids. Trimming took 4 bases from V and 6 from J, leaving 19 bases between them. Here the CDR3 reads CASSYREHSRGNIQYF. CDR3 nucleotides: TGTGCCAGCAGCTACAGGGAACATTCGAGGGGAAACATTCAGTACTTC.

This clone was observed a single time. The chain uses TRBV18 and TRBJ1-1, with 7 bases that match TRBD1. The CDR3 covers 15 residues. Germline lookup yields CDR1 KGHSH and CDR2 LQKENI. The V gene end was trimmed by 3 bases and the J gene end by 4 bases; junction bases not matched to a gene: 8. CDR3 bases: TGTGCCAGCTCACCTAACCATCAGGGGGGCACTGAAGCTTTCTTT. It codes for CASSPNHQGGTEAFF.

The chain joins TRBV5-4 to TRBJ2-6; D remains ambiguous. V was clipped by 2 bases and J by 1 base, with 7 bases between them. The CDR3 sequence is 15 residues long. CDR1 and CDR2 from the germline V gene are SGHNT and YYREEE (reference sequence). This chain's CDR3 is CASSLAWSGANVLTF. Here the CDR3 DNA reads TGTGCCAGCAGCTTAGCTTGGTCTGGGGCCAACGTCCTGACTTTC. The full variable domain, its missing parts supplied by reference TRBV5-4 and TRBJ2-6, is ETGVTQSPTHLIKTRGQQVTLRCSSQSGHNTVSWYQQALGQGPQFIFQYYREEENGRGNFPPRFSGLQFPNYSSELNVNALELDDSALYLCASSLAWSGANVLTFGAGSRLTVL.

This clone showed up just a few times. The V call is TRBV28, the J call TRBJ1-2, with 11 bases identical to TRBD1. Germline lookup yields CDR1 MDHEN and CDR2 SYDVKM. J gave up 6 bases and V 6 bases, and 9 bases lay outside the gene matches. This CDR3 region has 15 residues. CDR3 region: CASRYSDRGQDGYTF. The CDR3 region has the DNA TGTGCCAGCAGATATTCGGACAGGGGGCAGGATGGCTACACCTTC.

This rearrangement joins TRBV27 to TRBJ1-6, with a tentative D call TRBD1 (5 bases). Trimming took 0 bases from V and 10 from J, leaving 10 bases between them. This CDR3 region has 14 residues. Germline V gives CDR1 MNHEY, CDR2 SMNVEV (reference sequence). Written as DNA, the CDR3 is TGTGCCAGCAGTTTATCGGCAGGGCACTCACCCCTCCACTTT. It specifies CASSLSAGHSPLHF.

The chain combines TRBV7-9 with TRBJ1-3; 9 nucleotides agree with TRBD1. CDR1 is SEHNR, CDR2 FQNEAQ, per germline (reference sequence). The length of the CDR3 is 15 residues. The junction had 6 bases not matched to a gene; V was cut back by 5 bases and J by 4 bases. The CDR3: CASSVGQGIGNTIYF. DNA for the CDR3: TGTGCCAGCAGCGTAGGACAGGGGATCGGAAACACCATATATTTT.

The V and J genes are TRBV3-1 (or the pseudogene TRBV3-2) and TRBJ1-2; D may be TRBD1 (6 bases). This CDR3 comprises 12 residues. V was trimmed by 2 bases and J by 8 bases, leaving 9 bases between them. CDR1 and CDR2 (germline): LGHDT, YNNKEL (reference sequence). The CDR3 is CASSQSGTGYTF. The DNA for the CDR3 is TGTGCCAGCAGCCAATCCGGGACAGGCTACACCTTC.